A single sample gave rise to the 29 T cell receptor beta chains below, sequenced in a study of cytomegalovirus exposure and HLA in healthy donors. This PCR relied on a set of 60 Vbeta primers and 13 Jbeta primers. TCRdb's copy holds only in-frame clones and misses some; the assay was immunoSEQ multiplex PCR. In the table there are around 130,000 clones, about 81% of which are singletons. The sample taken for sequencing was PBMCs. The receptor set was obtained from a man aged 35 to 55 in good health and CMV-seronegative.

The chain carries TRBV7-2 and TRBJ1-2; 10 nucleotides line up with TRBD1. The CDR3 is made up of 14 amino acids. Germline V gives CDR1 SGHTA, CDR2 FQGNSA. The V segment lost 5 bases and the J segment 4 bases; nucleotides outside the gene matches: 4. CDR3 loop: CASSQRDRGYGYTF. CDR3 nucleotide sequence: TGTGCCAGCAGCCAGCGGGACAGGGGCTATGGCTACACCTTC.

The V gene is TRBV5-1, the J gene TRBJ2-7; unclear D gene. Germline V gives CDR1 SGHRS, CDR2 YFSETQ. The V gene lost 4 bases and the J gene lost 4 bases, with 9 bases spanning the gap. The length of the CDR3 is 12 residues. Here the CDR3 DNA reads TGCGCCAGCAGCAGAGGAGAGTACGAGCAGTACTTC. It yields the protein CASSRGEYEQYF.

CDR3 bases: TGTGCCAGCAGTTTTTGGCGGGACAGATACAATGAGCAGTTCTTC. Amino acids: CASSFWRDRYNEQFF. This chain uses TRBV28 with TRBJ2-1; maybe TRBD1 (7 bases). This CDR3 comprises 15 residues. Trimming took 3 bases from V and 4 from J, leaving 13 bases between them. Germline loops: CDR1 MDHEN, CDR2 SYDVKM.

Worth noting for this clone: This CDR3 is also generated by other DNA sequences in the sample. V and J are TRBV5-1 and TRBJ1-5; 8 bases are a match to TRBD1. Germline loops: CDR1 SGHRS, CDR2 YFSETQ. V lost 5 bases to trimming and J lost 4 bases; unmatched junction nucleotides: 5. CDR3 length: 14 residues. The CDR3 DNA is TGCGCCAGCAGTACCGGGACAGGAAATCAGCCCCAGCATTTT. It is translated as CASSTGTGNQPQHF.

The table lists this clone with a count of one. Different DNA sequences within this sample yield the same CDR3. V is TRBV9 and J is TRBJ2-7; the match to TRBD1 covers 7 bases. V lost 3 bases, J lost 2 bases, and 8 bases stayed unmatched. This CDR3 region has 15 residues. Per the germline V gene, CDR1 is SGDLS and CDR2 is YYNGEE. The CDR3: CASSARTGRTYEQYF. CDR3 nucleotide sequence: TGTGCCAGCAGCGCCCGGACAGGAAGAACCTACGAGCAGTACTTC.

The rearrangement uses TRBV6-1 and TRBJ1-1; D not resolved. Germline loops: CDR1 MNHNS, CDR2 SASEGT. The length of the CDR3 is 13 residues. V was cut by 5 bases and J by 1 base, with 8 bases left in between. The CDR3 loop reads CASSTRQNTEAFF. Written as DNA, the CDR3 is TGTGCCAGCAGTACCCGACAGAACACTGAAGCTTTCTTT.

The rearrangement links TRBV4-1 to TRBJ2-3; 9 bases map to TRBD2. Germline V CDR1 and CDR2: MGHRA, YSYEKL. V was pared by 0 bases and J by 6 bases, with 13 bases of the junction left unmatched. The CDR3 consists of 18 residues. This chain's CDR3 is CASSQDSPSGAPGDTQYF. In nucleotides, the CDR3 is TGCGCCAGCAGCCAAGATAGCCCTAGCGGGGCCCCCGGGGATACGCAGTATTTT.

This clone was detected only a few times. The genes are TRBV2 and TRBJ1-3, with 7 nucleotides matching TRBD1. Germline loops: CDR1 SNHLY, CDR2 FYNNEI. V lost 6 bases to trimming and J lost 0 bases; unmatched junction nucleotides: 8. CDR3 length equals 16 residues. CDR3 region: CASRGTALLSGNTIYF. In DNA, the CDR3 is TGTGCCAGCAGGGGGACAGCTTTACTCTCTGGAAACACCATATATTTT.

The chain employs TRBV29-1 and TRBJ1-2; TRBD1 aligns across 7 bases. The CDR3 runs 13 residues. Germline CDR1 and CDR2: SQVTM and ANQGSEA. The J segment lost 2 bases and the V segment lost 5 bases, leaving 5 bases of the junction unmatched. CDR3 loop: CSVRQGPNYGYTF. For the CDR3, the DNA is TGCAGCGTTCGACAGGGCCCCAACTATGGCTACACCTTC.

This clone has more than one count but fewer than ten. The chain recombines TRBV7-8 with TRBJ2-7; the match to TRBD1 covers 7 bases. Losses at the gene ends were 6 bases for V and 2 bases for J; bases not matched to a gene: 7. CDR1 is SGHVS and CDR2 is FQNEAQ in the germline V gene. The CDR3 runs 14 residues. The CDR3 spells CASSFNRGPYEQYF. The CDR3, as DNA: TGTGCCAGCAGTTTTAACAGGGGCCCCTACGAGCAGTACTTC.

This clone was counted a single time. V usage is TRBV7-9 and J usage is TRBJ2-1; TRBD2 aligns across 7 bases. CDR3 length: 15 residues. With V trimmed by 5 bases and J by 4 bases, 8 bases remained unmatched. Germline V lookup: CDR1 SEHNR, CDR2 FQNEAQ (reference sequence). This CDR3 is CASSVGLAEYNEQFF. In nucleotides, the CDR3 is TGTGCCAGCAGCGTGGGGCTAGCGGAATACAATGAGCAGTTCTTC.

The rearrangement uses TRBV19 and TRBJ2-3; D gene uncertain. The length of the CDR3 is 12 residues. V was trimmed by 8 bases and J by 3 bases, leaving 9 bases between them. The germline gives CDR1 LNHDA, CDR2 SQIVND (reference sequence). DNA for the CDR3: TGTGCCAGTCGCGGAGCAACAGATACGCAGTATTTT. Residues: CASRGATDTQYF.

The chain employs TRBV27 and TRBJ1-5; no clear D. The V gene's germline CDR1 is MNHEY and CDR2 SMNVEV (reference sequence). The V end was cut by 6 bases, the J end by 6 bases, with 12 bases between. The CDR3 consists of 13 residues. CDR3 residues: CASSHRSSQPQHF. CDR3 coding DNA: TGTGCCAGCAGCCATAGGAGTAGTCAGCCCCAGCATTTT.

The chain joins TRBV7-2 to TRBJ2-1; the match to TRBD2 covers 9 bases. CDR3 length: 15 amino acids. With V trimmed by 7 bases and J by 4 bases, 8 bases remained unmatched. Germline-derived CDR1 and CDR2 are SGHTA and FQGNSA. In DNA, the CDR3 is TGTGCCAGCACCGAGAGCGGGGGGCGTTACAATGAGCAGTTCTTC. Encoded protein: CASTESGGRYNEQFF. Variable domain in full (rest from reference TRBV7-2 and TRBJ2-1): GAGVSQSPSNKVTEKGKDVELRCDPISGHTALYWYRQSLGQGLEFLIYFQGNSAPDKSGLPSDRFSAERTGGSVSTLTIQRTQQEDSAVYLCASTESGGRYNEQFFGPGTRLTVL.

The rearrangement links TRBV7-9 to TRBJ1-2, with unresolved D. There are 12 residues in the CDR3. Looked up from germline, CDR1 is SEHNR and CDR2 is FQNEAQ (reference sequence). V shed 4 bases and J shed 6 bases, with 9 bases lying between them. DNA of the CDR3: TGTGCCAGCAGCTACATGGTGGATGGCTACACCTTC. It codes for CASSYMVDGYTF.

The chain couples TRBV4-1 to TRBJ1-5; D is unclear. Trimming shortened V by 1 base and J by 0 bases, and 7 bases separated the two germline ends. The CDR3 totals 15 residues. Germline V CDR1 and CDR2: MGHRA, YSYEKL. CDR3 nucleotide sequence: TGCGCCAGCAGCCAAGCCCCAGATAGCAATCAGCCCCAGCATTTT. Protein sequence: CASSQAPDSNQPQHF.

The chain links TRBV6-5 to TRBJ2-5; 8 bases line up with TRBD1. Near its end, the DNA agrees better with TRBJ2-7, so the J call may be wrong. The germline V gene has CDR1 MNHEY and CDR2 SVGAGI. This CDR3 comprises 15 residues. CDR3 nucleotide sequence: TGTGCCAGCAGTTACTCGTCAGGGGGCAACTACGAGCAGTACTTC. Translation gives CASSYSSGGNYEQYF.

V and J are TRBV30 and TRBJ2-5; D is uncertain. Deletions cut 3 bases from V and 4 bases from J, with 6 bases between. This CDR3 comprises 11 residues. The germline V gene encodes CDR1 GTSNPN and CDR2 SVGIG (reference sequence). The CDR3 loop is CAWRRGETQYF. The CDR3 DNA is TGTGCCTGGAGAAGAGGAGAGACCCAGTACTTC. The full variable domain, in which reference TRBV30 and TRBJ2-5 provide the parts outside the CDR3, is SQTIHQWPATLVQPVGSPLSLECTVEGTSNPNLYWYRQAAGRGLQLLFYSVGIGQISSEVPQNLSASRPQDRQFILSSKKLLLSDSGFYLCAWRRGETQYFGPGTRLLVL.

In its sample, this clone was seen a few times. Other nucleotide sequences in the sample specify the same CDR3. Here the CDR3 reads CASSERQVYGYTF. CDR3 nucleotides: TGTGCCAGCAGTGAACGCCAGGTGTATGGCTACACCTTC. The rearrangement joins TRBV2 to TRBJ1-2; unclear D gene. The CDR3 contains 13 residues. The V and J ends lost 2 bases and 5 bases respectively, with 9 bases between them. Germline lookup yields CDR1 SNHLY and CDR2 FYNNEI.

The count of this clone is one. This chain links TRBV5-1 with TRBJ1-2; D possibly corresponds to TRBD1 (6 bases). Trimming stripped 4 bases from V and 2 bases from J, with 18 bases between. CDR3 length: 16 residues. The germline V gene encodes CDR1 SGHRS and CDR2 YFSETQ. The CDR3 loop is CASSVTVGQINYGYTF. The CDR3 DNA follows: TGCGCCAGCAGCGTTACTGTAGGACAGATCAACTATGGCTACACCTTC.

The CDR3 loop is CASSENSWGGYEQYF. Here the CDR3 DNA reads TGTGCCAGCAGCGAGAACTCTTGGGGCGGCTACGAGCAGTACTTC. This sequence joins TRBV9 and TRBJ2-7, with a possible D match to TRBD1 (5 bases). The germline V gene has CDR1 SGDLS and CDR2 YYNGEE. The CDR3 spans 15 residues. V shed 3 bases and J shed 3 bases, with 16 bases lying between them.

This chain connects TRBV29-1 to TRBJ1-3; D ambiguous. This CDR3 has 13 residues. Trimming took 3 bases from V and 0 from J, leaving 6 bases between them. CDR1 and CDR2 from the germline V gene are SQVTM and ANQGSEA. The CDR3: CSVEASSGNTIYF. The CDR3 nucleotides read TGCAGCGTTGAGGCCTCCTCTGGAAACACCATATATTTT.

The CDR3 bases are TGTGCCAGCAGCTTAATCGCTTTGAGGAACACCATATATTTT. Residues: CASSLIALRNTIYF. This chain connects TRBV7-9 to TRBJ1-3; D unclear. Germline CDR1 SEHNR, CDR2 FQNEAQ (reference sequence). V was shortened by 2 bases and J by 7 bases, with 12 bases between the two germline ends. This CDR3 spans 14 amino acids.

The chain employs TRBV5-1 and TRBJ1-5; D is uncertain. Germline V gene data show CDR1 as SGHRS and CDR2 as YFSETQ. The length of the CDR3 is 13 residues. V lost 5 bases to trimming and J lost 4 bases, with 10 bases between them. The CDR3 here is CASRVTPNQPQHF. CDR3 coding DNA: TGCGCCAGCAGAGTCACACCTAATCAGCCCCAGCATTTT. The entire variable domain, with the rest obtained from reference TRBV5-1 and TRBJ1-5, is as follows: KAGVTQTPRYLIKTRGQQVTLSCSPISGHRSVSWYQQTPGQGLQFLFEYFSETQRNKGNFPGRFSGRQFSNSRSEMNVSTLELGDSALYLCASRVTPNQPQHFGDGTRLSIL.

The gene calls are TRBV10-3 and TRBJ1-2, with unresolved D. Germline CDR1 is ENHRY and CDR2 is SYGVKD. V was clipped by 3 bases and J by 3 bases, with 11 bases between them. The CDR3 contains 14 residues. CDR3 in DNA: TGTGCCATCAGTGACCGGGGTGTGGACTATGGCTACACCTTC. Translating it yields CAISDRGVDYGYTF.

This chain joins TRBV27 and TRBJ2-3, with D possibly TRBD2 on 7 matching bases. Trimming stripped 4 bases from V and 2 bases from J, with 22 bases between. Germline loops: CDR1 MNHEY, CDR2 SMNVEV (reference sequence). The CDR3 totals 18 residues. CDR3 residues: CASSSPPTSWGHTDTQYF. The CDR3 bases are TGTGCCAGCAGTTCCCCCCCGACTAGCTGGGGGCACACAGATACGCAGTATTTT.

The chain couples TRBV10-3 to TRBJ1-1; D is perhaps TRBD1 (6 bases). The length of the CDR3 is 12 residues. Germline loops: CDR1 ENHRY, CDR2 SYGVKD. Trimming shortened V by 6 bases and J by 4 bases, and 9 bases separated the two germline ends. CDR3 amino acids: CAIRQGGTEAFF. The CDR3 nucleotides read TGTGCCATCAGACAGGGCGGCACTGAAGCTTTCTTT.

This clone was observed a single time. The rearrangement uses TRBV7-2 and TRBJ2-5; 14 positions agree with TRBD2. Germline trimming cut 4 bases from V and 2 bases from J; bases unmatched to any gene: 3. The germline CDR1 and CDR2 sequences are SGHTA and FQGNSA. There are 16 residues in the CDR3. The CDR3 coding sequence is TGTGCCAGCAGCTGGCGACTAGCGGGAGGGCAAGAGACCCAGTACTTC. It translates to CASSWRLAGGQETQYF.

CDR3 bases: TGTGCCAGCAGCTCCAGCGGGGGTTTCTACGAGCAGTACTTC. This translates into CASSSSGGFYEQYF. The genes are TRBV7-6 and TRBJ2-7, with TRBD2 matching 8 bases. The CDR3 loop spans 14 amino acids. V lost 4 bases, J lost 3 bases, and 5 bases stayed unmatched. Germline V CDR1 and CDR2: SGHVS, FNYEAQ.